A single sample gave rise to the 7 T cell receptor beta chains below, sequenced in a study of metastatic and nonmetastatic thyroid tumors. MiXCR reprocessed the PCR reads for TCRdb. The table lists approximately 41,000 clones, 28% of them singletons. The entire patient cohort was treatment-naive prior to thyroid surgery. The sequencing sample was made of blood. The receptors were gathered from a male donor with papillary thyroid cancer or a benign thyroid nodule (not recorded which). Some clones in this sample may be carry-over from other donors' samples.

The J gene is TRBJ1-5, the V gene TRBV6-5; no clear D. V was cut by 4 bases and J by 7 bases, with 11 bases left in between. This CDR3 is 13 amino acids long. Looked up from germline, CDR1 is MNHEY and CDR2 is SVGAGI. CDR3 in DNA: TGTGCCAGCAGTTTTGCTTCGGACCAGCCCCAGCATTTT. Translated: CASSFASDQPQHF.

This clone was detected many times. The chain employs TRBV30 and TRBJ2-2, with D hard to call. CDR3 size: 11 residues. The germline V gene has CDR1 GTSNPN and CDR2 SVGIG (reference sequence). The V end was cut by 2 bases, the J end by 7 bases, with 5 bases between. CDR3 coding DNA: TGTGCCTGGAGTCCCGGCGGGGAGCTGTTTTTT. Translation: CAWSPGGELFF. The full variable domain, with the rest looked up from reference TRBV30 and TRBJ2-2, is SQTIHQWPATLVQPVGSPLSLECTVEGTSNPNLYWYRQAAGRGLQLLFYSVGIGQISSEVPQNLSASRPQDRQFILSSKKLLLSDSGFYLCAWSPGGELFFGEGSRLTVL.

This clone was counted at least ten times. CDR3 protein: CASSQDWGASTDTQYF. As DNA, the CDR3 is TGCGCCAGCAGCCAAGATTGGGGGGCTAGCACAGATACGCAGTATTTT. The chain carries TRBV4-1 and TRBJ2-3; D could derive from TRBD1 or TRBD2 (6 bases each). V lost 0 bases to trimming and J lost 0 bases, with 10 bases between them. This CDR3 region has 16 residues. Germline V gene lookup returns CDR1 MGHRA and CDR2 YSYEKL.

The rearrangement joins TRBV6-1 to TRBJ2-2; D may correspond to TRBD1 or TRBD2 (5 bases each). The germline V gene encodes CDR1 MNHNS and CDR2 SASEGT. The germline V and J ends were trimmed by 5 bases and 5 bases, with 21 bases remaining between them. CDR3 length equals 17 residues. CDR3 DNA sequence: TGTGCCAGCAGTACAAAACCCGGGACCATTGGGACCGGGGAGCTGTTTTTT. It codes for CASSTKPGTIGTGELFF.

This chain uses TRBV15 with TRBJ2-7; no firm D call. Germline V CDR1 and CDR2: LNHNV, YYDKDF (reference sequence). The ends were cut back, 0 bases at V and 1 base at J, with 7 bases in the middle. The CDR3 length is 14 residues. The CDR3 loop reads CATSRDQYSYEQYF. In DNA, the CDR3 is TGTGCCACCAGCAGAGACCAGTATTCCTACGAGCAGTACTTC.

This clone is deemed medium-sized. The rearrangement links TRBV6-1 to TRBJ1-1, with D hard to call. The CDR3 sequence is 13 residues long. Per germline, CDR1 MNHNS and CDR2 SASEGT. Trimming removed 2 bases at V and 7 bases at J, with 11 bases between. The DNA for the CDR3 is TGTGCCAGCAGTGAAATTAAGACGGATGAAGCTTTCTTT. As protein: CASSEIKTDEAFF.

The V call is TRBV28, the J call TRBJ2-1; D possibly uses TRBD1 or TRBD2 (5 bases each). CDR3 size: 17 residues. V was trimmed by 1 base and J by 4 bases, leaving 17 bases between them. Per germline, CDR1 MDHEN and CDR2 SYDVKM. Written as DNA, the CDR3 is TGTGCCAGCAGTTTATTCCCGGGGCTAGTTAAATACAATGAGCAGTTCTTC. It codes for CASSLFPGLVKYNEQFF.